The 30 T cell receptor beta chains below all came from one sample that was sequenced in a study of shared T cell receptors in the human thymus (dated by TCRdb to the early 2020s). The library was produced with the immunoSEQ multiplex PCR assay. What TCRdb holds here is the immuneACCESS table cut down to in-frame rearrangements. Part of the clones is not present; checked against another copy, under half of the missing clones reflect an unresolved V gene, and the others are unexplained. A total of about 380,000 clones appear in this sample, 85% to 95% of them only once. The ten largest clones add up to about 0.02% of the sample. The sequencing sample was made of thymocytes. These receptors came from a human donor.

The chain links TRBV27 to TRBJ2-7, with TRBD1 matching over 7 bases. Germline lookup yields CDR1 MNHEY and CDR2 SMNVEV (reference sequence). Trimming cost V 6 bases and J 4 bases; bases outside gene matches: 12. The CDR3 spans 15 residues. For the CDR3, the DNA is TGTGCCAGCAGCTCCCCGGGGACAGTCGGGTACGAGCAGTACTTC. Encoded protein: CASSSPGTVGYEQYF.

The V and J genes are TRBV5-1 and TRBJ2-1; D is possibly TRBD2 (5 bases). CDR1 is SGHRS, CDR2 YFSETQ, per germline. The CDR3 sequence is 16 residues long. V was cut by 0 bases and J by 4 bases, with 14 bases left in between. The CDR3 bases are TGCGCCAGCAGCTTGGGGGCCCGCGGGCGTTACAATGAGCAGTTCTTC. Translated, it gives CASSLGARGRYNEQFF. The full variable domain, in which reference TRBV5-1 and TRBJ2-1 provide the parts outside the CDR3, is KAGVTQTPRYLIKTRGQQVTLSCSPISGHRSVSWYQQTPGQGLQFLFEYFSETQRNKGNFPGRFSGRQFSNSRSEMNVSTLELGDSALYLCASSLGARGRYNEQFFGPGTRLTVL.

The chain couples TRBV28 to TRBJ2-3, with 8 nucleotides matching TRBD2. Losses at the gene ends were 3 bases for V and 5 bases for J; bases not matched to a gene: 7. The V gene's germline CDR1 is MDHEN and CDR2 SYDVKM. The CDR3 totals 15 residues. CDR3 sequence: CASSFPGRALDTQYF. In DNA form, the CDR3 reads TGTGCCAGCAGTTTCCCCGGGAGGGCCCTAGATACGCAGTATTTT.

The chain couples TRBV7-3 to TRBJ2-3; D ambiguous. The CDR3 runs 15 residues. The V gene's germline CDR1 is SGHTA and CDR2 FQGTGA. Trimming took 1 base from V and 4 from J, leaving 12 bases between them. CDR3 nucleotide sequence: TGTGCCAGCAGCTTAAAAACCTCCCTCCCAGATACGCAGTATTTT. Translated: CASSLKTSLPDTQYF.

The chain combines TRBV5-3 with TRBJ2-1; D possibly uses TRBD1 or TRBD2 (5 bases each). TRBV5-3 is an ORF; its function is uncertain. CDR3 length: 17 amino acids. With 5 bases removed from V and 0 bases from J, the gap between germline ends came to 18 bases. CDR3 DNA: TGTGCCAGAAGTGGGGGTATAGACTTATACTCCTACAATGAGCAGTTCTTC. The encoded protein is CARSGGIDLYSYNEQFF.

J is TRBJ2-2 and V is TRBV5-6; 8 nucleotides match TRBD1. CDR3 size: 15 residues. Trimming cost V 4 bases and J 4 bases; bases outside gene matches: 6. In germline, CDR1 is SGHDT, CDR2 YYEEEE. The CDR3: CASSPGGQGTGELFF. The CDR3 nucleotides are TGTGCCAGCAGCCCGGGCGGACAGGGCACCGGGGAGCTGTTTTTT. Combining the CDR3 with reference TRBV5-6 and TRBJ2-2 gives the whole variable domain DAGVTQSPTHLIKTRGQQVTLRCSPKSGHDTVSWYQQALGQGPQFIFQYYEEEERQRGNFPDRFSGHQFPNYSSELNVNALLLGDSALYLCASSPGGQGTGELFFGEGSRLTVL.

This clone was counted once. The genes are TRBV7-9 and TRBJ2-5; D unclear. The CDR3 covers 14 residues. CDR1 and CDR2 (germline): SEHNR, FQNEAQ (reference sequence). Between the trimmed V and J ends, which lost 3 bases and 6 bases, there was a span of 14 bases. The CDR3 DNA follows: TGTGCCAGCAGCTTCGGCCCTTATTTTAAGACCCAGTACTTC. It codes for CASSFGPYFKTQYF.

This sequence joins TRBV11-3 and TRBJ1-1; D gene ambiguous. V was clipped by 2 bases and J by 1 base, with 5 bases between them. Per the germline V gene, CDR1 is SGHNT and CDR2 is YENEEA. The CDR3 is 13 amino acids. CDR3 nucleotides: TGTGCCAGCAGCTTAACCGGGAACACTGAAGCTTTCTTT. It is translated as CASSLTGNTEAFF.

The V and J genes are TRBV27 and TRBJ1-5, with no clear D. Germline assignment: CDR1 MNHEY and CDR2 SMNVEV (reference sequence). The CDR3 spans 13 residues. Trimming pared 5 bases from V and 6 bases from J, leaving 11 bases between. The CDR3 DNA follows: TGTGCCAGCAGTCCCCTCCCCACTCAGCCCCAGCATTTT. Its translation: CASSPLPTQPQHF.

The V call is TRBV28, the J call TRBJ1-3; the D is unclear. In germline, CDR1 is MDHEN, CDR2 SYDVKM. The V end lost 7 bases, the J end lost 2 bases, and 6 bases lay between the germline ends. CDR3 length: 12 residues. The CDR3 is CASTRPGNTIYF. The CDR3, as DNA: TGTGCCAGCACCCGACCTGGAAACACCATATATTTT.

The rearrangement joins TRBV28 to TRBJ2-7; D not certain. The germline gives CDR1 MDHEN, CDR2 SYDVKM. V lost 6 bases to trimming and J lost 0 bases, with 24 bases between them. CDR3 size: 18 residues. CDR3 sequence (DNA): TGTGCCAGCAGATCCGTTGGACGGCCGTCCTCCGACTCCTACGAGCAGTACTTC. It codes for CASRSVGRPSSDSYEQYF.

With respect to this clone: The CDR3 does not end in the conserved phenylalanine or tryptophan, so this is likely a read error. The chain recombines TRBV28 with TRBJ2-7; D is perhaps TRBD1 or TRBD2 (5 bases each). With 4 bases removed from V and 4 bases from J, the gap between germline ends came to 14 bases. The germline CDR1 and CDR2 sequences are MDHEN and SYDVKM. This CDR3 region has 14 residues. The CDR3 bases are TGTGCCAGCAGTTACACGGGACCAGAATACGAGCAGTACTCC. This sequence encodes CASSYTGPEYEQYS.

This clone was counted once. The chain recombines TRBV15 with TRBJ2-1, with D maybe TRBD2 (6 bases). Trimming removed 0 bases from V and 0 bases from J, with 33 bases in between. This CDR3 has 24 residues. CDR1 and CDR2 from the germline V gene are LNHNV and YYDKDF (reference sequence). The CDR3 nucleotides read TGTGCCACCAGCAGAGACCGGGAGTATATACGCGACGTAGTACTAATACGCTCCTACAATGAGCAGTTCTTC. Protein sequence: CATSRDREYIRDVVLIRSYNEQFF.

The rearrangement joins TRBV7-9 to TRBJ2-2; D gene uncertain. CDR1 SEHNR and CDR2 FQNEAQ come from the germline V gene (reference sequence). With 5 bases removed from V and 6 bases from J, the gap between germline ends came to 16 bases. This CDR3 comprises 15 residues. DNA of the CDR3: TGTGCCAGCAGCGACCCCAGGCCTTCGGCCGGGGAGCTGTTTTTT. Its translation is CASSDPRPSAGELFF. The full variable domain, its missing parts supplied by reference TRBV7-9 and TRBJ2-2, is DTGVSQNPRHKITKRGQNVTFRCDPISEHNRLYWYRQTLGQGPEFLTYFQNEAQLEKSRLLSDRFSAERPKGSFSTLEIQRTEQGDSAMYLCASSDPRPSAGELFFGEGSRLTVL.

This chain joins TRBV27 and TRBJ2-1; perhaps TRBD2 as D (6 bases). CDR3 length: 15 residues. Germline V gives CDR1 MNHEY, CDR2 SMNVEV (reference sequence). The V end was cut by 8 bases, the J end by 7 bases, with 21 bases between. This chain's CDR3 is CASHSGTQTRNEQFF. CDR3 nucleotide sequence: TGTGCCAGCCATTCCGGGACGCAGACTAGGAATGAGCAGTTCTTC.

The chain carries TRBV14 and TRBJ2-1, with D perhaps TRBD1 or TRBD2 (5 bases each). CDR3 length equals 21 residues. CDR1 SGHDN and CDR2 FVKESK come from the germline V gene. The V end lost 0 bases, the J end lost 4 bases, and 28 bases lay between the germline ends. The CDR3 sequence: CASSQDLSRLTPPRGYNEQFF. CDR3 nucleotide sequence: TGTGCCAGCAGCCAAGATCTGTCTCGGCTGACACCACCGAGGGGATACAATGAGCAGTTCTTC.

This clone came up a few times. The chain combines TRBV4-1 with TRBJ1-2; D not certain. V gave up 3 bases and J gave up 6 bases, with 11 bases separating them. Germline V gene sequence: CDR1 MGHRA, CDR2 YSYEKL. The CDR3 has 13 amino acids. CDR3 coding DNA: TGCGCCAGCAGCCATGGAGGGTCGCATGGCTACACCTTC. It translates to CASSHGGSHGYTF.

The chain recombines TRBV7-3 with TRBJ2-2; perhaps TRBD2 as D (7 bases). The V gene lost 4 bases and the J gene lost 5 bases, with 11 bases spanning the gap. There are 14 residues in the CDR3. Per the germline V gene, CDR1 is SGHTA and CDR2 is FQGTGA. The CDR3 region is CASSSGGLTGELFF. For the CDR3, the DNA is TGTGCCAGCAGCTCCGGGGGGCTAACCGGGGAGCTGTTTTTT. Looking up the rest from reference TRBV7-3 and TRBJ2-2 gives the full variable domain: GAGVSQTPSNKVTEKGKYVELRCDPISGHTALYWYRQSLGQGPEFLIYFQGTGAADDSGLPNDRFFAVRPEGSVSTLKIQRTERGDSAVYLCASSSGGLTGELFFGEGSRLTVL.

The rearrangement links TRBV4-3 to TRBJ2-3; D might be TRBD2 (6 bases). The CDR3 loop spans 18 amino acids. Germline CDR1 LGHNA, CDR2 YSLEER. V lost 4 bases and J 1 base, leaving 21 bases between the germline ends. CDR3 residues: CASSPISRGPLGTDTQYF. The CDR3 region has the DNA TGCGCCAGCAGCCCAATATCGCGGGGCCCCCTGGGCACAGATACGCAGTATTTT.

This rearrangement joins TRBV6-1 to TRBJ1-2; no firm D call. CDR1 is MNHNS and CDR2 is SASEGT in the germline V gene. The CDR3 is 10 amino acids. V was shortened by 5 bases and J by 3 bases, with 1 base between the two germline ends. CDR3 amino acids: CASSYYGYTF. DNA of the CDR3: TGTGCCAGCAGTTACTATGGCTACACCTTC.

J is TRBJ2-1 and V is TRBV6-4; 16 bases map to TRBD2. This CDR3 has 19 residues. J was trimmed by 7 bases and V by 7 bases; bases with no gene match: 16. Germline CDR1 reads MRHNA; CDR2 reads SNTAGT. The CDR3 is CASNRGLAGGPMGGNEQFF. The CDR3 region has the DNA TGTGCCAGCAACCGGGGACTAGCGGGAGGGCCTATGGGGGGGAATGAGCAGTTCTTC.

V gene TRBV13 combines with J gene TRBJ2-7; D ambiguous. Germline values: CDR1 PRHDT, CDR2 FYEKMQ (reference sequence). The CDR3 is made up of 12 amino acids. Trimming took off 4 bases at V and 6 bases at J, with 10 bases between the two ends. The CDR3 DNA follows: TGTGCCAGCAGCTGGATTCCCGGCGAGCAGTACTTC. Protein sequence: CASSWIPGEQYF.

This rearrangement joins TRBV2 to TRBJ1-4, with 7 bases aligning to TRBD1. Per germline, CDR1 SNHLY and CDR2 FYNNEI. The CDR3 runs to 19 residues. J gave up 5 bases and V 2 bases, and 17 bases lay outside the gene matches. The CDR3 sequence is CASSEYVTGFNFWNEKLFF. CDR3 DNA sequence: TGTGCCAGCAGTGAATATGTGACAGGGTTCAATTTTTGGAATGAAAAACTGTTTTTT.

In DNA form, the CDR3 reads TGCAGTGCTCGTCAGGCCGAGCAGTACTTC. Protein product: CSARQAEQYF. The rearrangement uses TRBV20-1 and TRBJ2-7; D not resolved. The V gene lost 5 bases and the J gene lost 6 bases, with 8 bases spanning the gap. This CDR3 comprises 10 residues. Germline V gives CDR1 DFQATT, CDR2 SNEGSKA (reference sequence).

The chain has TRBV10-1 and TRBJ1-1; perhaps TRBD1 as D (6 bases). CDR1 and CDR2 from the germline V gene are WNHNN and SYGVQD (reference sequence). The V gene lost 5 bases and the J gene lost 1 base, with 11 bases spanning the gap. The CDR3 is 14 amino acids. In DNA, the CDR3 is TGCGCCAGCAGTAACAGGGCCGCGAACACTGAAGCTTTCTTT. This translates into CASSNRAANTEAFF.

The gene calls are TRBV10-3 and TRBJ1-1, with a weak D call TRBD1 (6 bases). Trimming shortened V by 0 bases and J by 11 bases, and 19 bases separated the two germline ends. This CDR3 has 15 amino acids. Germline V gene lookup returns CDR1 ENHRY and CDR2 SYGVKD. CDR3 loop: CAISESTGFALGAFF. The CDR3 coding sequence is TGTGCCATCAGTGAGTCGACAGGCTTCGCACTTGGGGCTTTCTTT.

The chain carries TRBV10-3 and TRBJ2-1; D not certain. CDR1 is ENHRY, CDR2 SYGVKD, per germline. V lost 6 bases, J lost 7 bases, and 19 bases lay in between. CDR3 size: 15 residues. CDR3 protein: CAISPRTGLGNEQFF. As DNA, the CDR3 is TGTGCCATCAGCCCCAGGACGGGCCTGGGGAATGAGCAGTTCTTC.

CDR3 bases: TGTGCCAGCAGCTCCCGACTTCTCGGGACAGCAAGCACAGATACGCAGTATTTT. Translating gives CASSSRLLGTASTDTQYF. This chain joins TRBV5-6 and TRBJ2-3; 7 positions agree with TRBD1. This CDR3 spans 18 amino acids. Germline assignment: CDR1 SGHDT and CDR2 YYEEEE. Germline trimming cut 3 bases from V and 0 bases from J; bases unmatched to any gene: 13. Based on the CDR3 plus reference TRBV5-6 and TRBJ2-3, the full variable domain is DAGVTQSPTHLIKTRGQQVTLRCSPKSGHDTVSWYQQALGQGPQFIFQYYEEEERQRGNFPDRFSGHQFPNYSSELNVNALLLGDSALYLCASSSRLLGTASTDTQYFGPGTRLTVL.

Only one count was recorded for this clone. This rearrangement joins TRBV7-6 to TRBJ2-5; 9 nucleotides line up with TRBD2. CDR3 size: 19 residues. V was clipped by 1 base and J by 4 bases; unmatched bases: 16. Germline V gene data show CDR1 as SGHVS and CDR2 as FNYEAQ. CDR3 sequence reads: CASSLGGASGTWVPETQYF. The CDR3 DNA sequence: TGTGCCAGCAGCTTAGGGGGGGCTAGCGGGACCTGGGTCCCAGAGACCCAGTACTTC.

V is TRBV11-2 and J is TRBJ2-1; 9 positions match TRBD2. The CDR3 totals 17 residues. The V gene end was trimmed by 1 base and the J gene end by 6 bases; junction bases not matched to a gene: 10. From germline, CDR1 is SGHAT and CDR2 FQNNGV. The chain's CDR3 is CASSLVAVGLAGNEQFF. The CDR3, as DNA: TGTGCCAGCAGCTTAGTAGCCGTGGGACTAGCAGGCAATGAGCAGTTCTTC. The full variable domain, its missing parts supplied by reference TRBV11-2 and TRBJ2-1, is EAGVAQSPRYKIIEKRQSVAFWCNPISGHATLYWYQQILGQGPKLLIQFQNNGVVDDSQLPKDRFSAERLKGVDSTLKIQPAKLEDSAVYLCASSLVAVGLAGNEQFFGPGTRLTVL.